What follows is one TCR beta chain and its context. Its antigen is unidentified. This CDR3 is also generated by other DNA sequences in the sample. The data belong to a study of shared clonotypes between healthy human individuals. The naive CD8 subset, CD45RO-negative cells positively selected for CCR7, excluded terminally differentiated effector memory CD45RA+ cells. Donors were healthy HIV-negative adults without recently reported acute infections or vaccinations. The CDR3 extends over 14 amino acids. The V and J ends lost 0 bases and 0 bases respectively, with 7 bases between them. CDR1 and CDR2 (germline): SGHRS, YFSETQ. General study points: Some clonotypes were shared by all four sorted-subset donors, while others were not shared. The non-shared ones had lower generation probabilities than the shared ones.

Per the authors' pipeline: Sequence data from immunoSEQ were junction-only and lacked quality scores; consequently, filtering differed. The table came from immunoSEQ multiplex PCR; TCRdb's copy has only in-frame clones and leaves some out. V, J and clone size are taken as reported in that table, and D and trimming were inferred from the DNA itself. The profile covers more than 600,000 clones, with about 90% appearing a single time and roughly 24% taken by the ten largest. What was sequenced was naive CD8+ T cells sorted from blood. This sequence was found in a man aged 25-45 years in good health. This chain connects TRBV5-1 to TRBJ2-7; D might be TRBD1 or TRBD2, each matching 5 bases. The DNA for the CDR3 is TGCGCCAGCAGCTTGGGGGACGGCTCCTACGAGCAGTACTTC. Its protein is CASSLGDGSYEQYF. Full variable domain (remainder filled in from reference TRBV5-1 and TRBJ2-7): KAGVTQTPRYLIKTRGQQVTLSCSPISGHRSVSWYQQTPGQGLQFLFEYFSETQRNKGNFPGRFSGRQFSNSRSEMNVSTLELGDSALYLCASSLGDGSYEQYFGPGTRLTVT.